The sequence of this T cell receptor (beta chain) was determined in a study of molecular identifiers for immune sequencing clone quantification. This clonotype was seen more than once but under ten times. The CDR3 covers 13 residues. With 6 bases removed from V and 2 bases from J, the gap between germline ends came to 10 bases. Germline assignment: CDR1 DFQATT and CDR2 SNEGSKA (reference sequence). Preparation methods for the bulk TCR libraries were those previously described, with listed TCR primers. TCRdb used MiXCR to reprocess the PCR reads, holding one entry per CDR3 protein. This table holds roughly 100,000 distinct CDR3 sequences, about 35% found once. Each library that profiled naive CD8 cells came from approximately 20,000 to 1,000,000 sorted cells with 10%, 30% or 50% RNA. When naive CD8 T cells were sorted, they were gated as CD8+CD4-CCR7+CD45RA+.

The clonotype originates from a human donor in good health. Some libraries in this study had Jurkat cell RNA spiked in. Sequenced sample: naive CD8+ T cells from blood, with Jurkat cell RNA spiked in. Subset defined: FACS-sorted CD8+CD4-CCR7+CD45RA+ naive T cells. The chain has TRBV20-1 and TRBJ2-2; possibly TRBD1 for D (5 bases). The CDR3 nucleotides are TGCAGTGCCTGGGGCGGAAACACCGGGGAGCTGTTTTTT. The encoded protein is CSAWGGNTGELFF.